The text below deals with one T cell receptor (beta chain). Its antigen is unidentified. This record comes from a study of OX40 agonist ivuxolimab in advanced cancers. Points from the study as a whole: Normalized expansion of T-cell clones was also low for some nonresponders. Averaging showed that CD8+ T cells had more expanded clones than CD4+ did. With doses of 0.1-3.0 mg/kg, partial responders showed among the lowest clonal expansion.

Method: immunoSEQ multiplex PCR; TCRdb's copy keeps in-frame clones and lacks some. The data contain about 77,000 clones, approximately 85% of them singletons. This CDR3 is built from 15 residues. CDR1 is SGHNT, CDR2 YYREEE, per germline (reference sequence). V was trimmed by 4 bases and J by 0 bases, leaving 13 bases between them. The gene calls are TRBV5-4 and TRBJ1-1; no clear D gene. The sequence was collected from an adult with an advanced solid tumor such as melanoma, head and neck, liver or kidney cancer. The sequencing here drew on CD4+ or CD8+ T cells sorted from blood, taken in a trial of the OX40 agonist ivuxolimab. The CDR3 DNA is TGTGCCAGCAGCCAGACGCGGGCGTTGAACACTGAAGCTTTCTTT. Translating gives CASSQTRALNTEAFF.